This TCR beta chain originates from a study of blood T cell repertoires in COVID-19. Study background: The analysed material was cDNA or gDNA that came from T cells, B-cell-depleted T cells, or PBMCs.

Only in-frame clones appear in the TCRdb table, and some are missing; sequencing was by immunoSEQ multiplex PCR. Of over 300,000 clones listed, 90% were seen once; the top ten hold 5% to 8.5%. V was clipped by 5 bases and J by 5 bases; unmatched bases: 4. In germline, CDR1 is MNHEY, CDR2 SVGAGI. This CDR3 region has 13 residues. This clonotype was sampled from a man aged 18 to 29 with active or convalescent COVID-19. The gene calls are TRBV6-5 and TRBJ1-2; TRBD1 aligns across 8 bases. The source material was peripheral blood. Written as DNA, the CDR3 is TGTGCCAGCAGTCGACAGGGGAAATATGGCTACACCTTC. Its translation: CASSRQGKYGYTF.